Below are 26 T cell receptor beta chains sequenced from a single sample in a study of spatial heterogeneity in lung cancer. Time point: blood at routine non-recurrence follow-up after resection. TCRdb re-called the 5' RACE reads with MiXCR, one entry per CDR3 protein. The sample includes roughly 72,000 distinct CDR3 sequences, approximately 9% of them seen just once. The sample consisted of PBMCs, taken at follow-up. The receptors derive from a female donor with early-stage non-small cell lung cancer.

This clonotype was detected ten times or more. The genes are TRBV11-2 and TRBJ2-3; D not resolved. Germline V lookup: CDR1 SGHAT, CDR2 FQNNGV. CDR3 length: 13 amino acids. Trimming cost V 0 bases and J 5 bases, with 6 bases left between them. The CDR3 DNA reads as TGTGCCAGCAGCTTAGACCAGATAGATACGCAGTATTTT. It specifies CASSLDQIDTQYF.

This chain links TRBV6-6 with TRBJ2-2, with TRBD1 matching over 8 bases. The CDR3 extends over 14 amino acids. The trim removed 8 bases at V and 0 bases at J, leaving 2 bases unmatched. Germline CDR1 and CDR2: MNHNY and SVGAGI (reference sequence). CDR3 residues: CASLQGANTGELFF. The CDR3 nucleotides read TGTGCCAGCCTACAGGGGGCGAACACCGGGGAGCTGTTTTTT.

The chain carries TRBV28 and TRBJ2-3, with a weak D call TRBD1 (5 bases). The ends were cut back, 7 bases at V and 6 bases at J, with 20 bases in the middle. The CDR3 loop spans 15 amino acids. The V gene's germline CDR1 is MDHEN and CDR2 SYDVKM. The DNA of the CDR3 is TGTGCCAGCAAAAAGCTTCTAGGGCCAGGGGATACGCAGTATTTT. This translates into CASKKLLGPGDTQYF.

This clonotype has a count of ten or more. The chain employs TRBV9 and TRBJ2-1; no firm D call. The V end was cut by 0 bases, the J end by 4 bases, with 5 bases between. Germline V CDR1 and CDR2: SGDLS, YYNGEE. The CDR3 covers 13 residues. The CDR3 sequence: CASSVELYNEQFF. The CDR3 coding sequence is TGTGCCAGCAGCGTAGAACTATACAATGAGCAGTTCTTC.

This clonotype has at least ten counts. This chain links TRBV3-1 with TRBJ2-3; possible D gene TRBD2, 5 bases. V gave up 2 bases and J gave up 9 bases, with 18 bases separating them. The CDR3 extends over 15 amino acids. The germline CDR1 and CDR2 sequences are LGHDT and YNNKEL (reference sequence). CDR3 residues: CASSQLGSPEGTQYF. The CDR3 nucleotides are TGTGCCAGCAGCCAACTGGGGTCTCCTGAGGGAACGCAGTATTTT.

This clonotype was seen repeatedly, ten times or more. V usage is TRBV2 and J usage is TRBJ1-2; TRBD1 matches 8 bases. Trimming cost V 5 bases and J 7 bases; bases outside gene matches: 6. This CDR3 spans 13 amino acids. CDR1 and CDR2 from the germline V gene are SNHLY and FYNNEI. The CDR3 nucleotides are TGTGCCAGCAGTTCGGACAGGGAGGGTGGCTACACCTTC. Its protein is CASSSDREGGYTF.

This clonotype was recorded many times. The chain uses TRBV20-1 and TRBJ2-1; D might be TRBD2 (6 bases). CDR1 DFQATT and CDR2 SNEGSKA come from the germline V gene (reference sequence). The ends were cut back, 0 bases at V and 8 bases at J, with 14 bases in the middle. CDR3 size: 14 residues. The CDR3 sequence: CSARDFRRDYEQFF. CDR3 DNA sequence: TGCAGTGCTAGAGATTTCCGGCGGGATTATGAGCAGTTCTTC.

This clonotype was recorded at least ten times. The chain has TRBV28 and TRBJ1-1; D not certain. Germline V gives CDR1 MDHEN, CDR2 SYDVKM. Trimming left V 6 bases short and J 5 bases short, with 13 bases between. This CDR3 has 13 residues. The CDR3 protein is CASSPARRTEAFF. The CDR3 DNA reads TGTGCCAGCAGCCCAGCCCGAAGGACTGAAGCTTTCTTT.

This clonotype was counted many times. The chain employs TRBV12-3 or TRBV12-4 and TRBJ2-3; the D is unclear. The CDR3 contains 13 residues. Trimming cost V 2 bases and J 4 bases, with 7 bases left between them. For the CDR3, the DNA is TGTGCCAGCAGTTTATCATTTTCAGATACGCAGTATTTT. Encoded protein: CASSLSFSDTQYF.

Many counts were recorded for this clonotype. The V call is TRBV28, the J call TRBJ1-1; perhaps TRBD1 as D (5 bases). The CDR3 is 14 residues long. Trimming removed 7 bases from V and 1 base from J, with 13 bases in between. Germline CDR1 reads MDHEN; CDR2 reads SYDVKM. The CDR3 spells CASTVGGRNTEAFF. CDR3 DNA sequence: TGTGCCAGCACGGTGGGGGGAAGGAACACTGAAGCTTTCTTT. Looking up the rest from reference TRBV28 and TRBJ1-1 gives the full variable domain: DVKVTQSSRYLVKRTGEKVFLECVQDMDHENMFWYRQDPGLGLRLIYFSYDVKMKEKGDIPEGYSVSREKKERFSLILESASTNQTSMYLCASTVGGRNTEAFFGQGTRLTVV.

This clonotype was found a few times. The V call is TRBV7-2, the J call TRBJ2-3, with TRBD2 identical over 7 bases. Trimming took 2 bases from V and 7 from J; bases not matched to a gene: 6. This CDR3 comprises 14 residues. Germline CDR1 reads SGHTA; CDR2 reads FQGNSA. Here the CDR3 reads CASSLSSGGYTQYF. CDR3 sequence (DNA): TGTGCCAGCAGCTTATCTAGCGGCGGCTATACGCAGTATTTT. Variable domain in full (rest from reference TRBV7-2 and TRBJ2-3): GAGVSQSPSNKVTEKGKDVELRCDPISGHTALYWYRQSLGQGLEFLIYFQGNSAPDKSGLPSDRFSAERTGGSVSTLTIQRTQQEDSAVYLCASSLSSGGYTQYFGPGTRLTVL.

This clonotype has a count of ten or more. The chain has TRBV20-1 and TRBJ1-1; D uncertain. V lost 6 bases to trimming and J lost 4 bases, with 6 bases between them. The CDR3 has 10 amino acids. Germline CDR1 reads DFQATT; CDR2 reads SNEGSKA (reference sequence). DNA for the CDR3: TGCAGTGCAGGATTCACTGAAGCTTTCTTT. Protein product: CSAGFTEAFF.

This chain connects TRBV10-3 to TRBJ1-5, with unresolved D. V shed 2 bases and J shed 6 bases, with 8 bases lying between them. The CDR3 sequence is 13 residues long. CDR1 is ENHRY, CDR2 SYGVKD, per germline. CDR3 amino acids: CAISEVGTQPQHF. The DNA of the CDR3 is TGTGCCATCAGTGAGGTGGGCACTCAGCCCCAGCATTTT.

This CDR3 is CASSSGTGGAGRVKPQHF. CDR3 DNA sequence: TGTGCCAGCAGTTCCGGGACAGGGGGCGCAGGGCGTGTTAAGCCCCAGCATTTT. The chain has TRBV27 and TRBJ1-5, with 12 bases identical to TRBD1. Germline V gives CDR1 MNHEY, CDR2 SMNVEV (reference sequence). The J segment lost 8 bases and the V segment lost 4 bases, leaving 15 bases of the junction unmatched. The CDR3 covers 18 residues.

This clonotype was seen ten or more times. The chain uses TRBV6-2 or TRBV6-3 and TRBJ2-5, with a possible D match to TRBD2 (6 bases). CDR1 is MNHEY, CDR2 SVGEGT, per germline. The CDR3 has 15 residues. The ends were cut back, 2 bases at V and 4 bases at J, with 14 bases in the middle. The CDR3 region has the DNA TGTGCCAGCAGTTACGCCGGAGGGTCGGGAGAGACCCAGTACTTC. It is translated as CASSYAGGSGETQYF.

There are many counts of this clonotype. The chain employs TRBV12-5 and TRBJ2-3, with D hard to call. Trimming cost V 0 bases and J 3 bases, with 16 bases left between them. CDR3 length: 17 amino acids. Germline V CDR1 and CDR2: LGHNT, FRNRAP. This chain's CDR3 is CASGLVRSASPTDTQYF. CDR3 bases: TGTGCTAGTGGTTTGGTACGGTCGGCTTCTCCAACAGATACGCAGTATTTT.

This clonotype was picked up a small number of times. V gene TRBV20-1 combines with J gene TRBJ2-3, with a weak D call TRBD1 (6 bases). Looked up from germline, CDR1 is DFQATT and CDR2 is SNEGSKA (reference sequence). The length of the CDR3 is 15 residues. Between the trimmed V and J ends, which lost 6 bases and 5 bases, there was a span of 21 bases. The CDR3 sequence is CSALGPRQGRDTQYF. The CDR3 coding sequence is TGCAGTGCCCTGGGGCCGCGGCAGGGGAGAGATACGCAGTATTTT.

This chain links TRBV29-1 with TRBJ1-5; D is perhaps TRBD1 (6 bases). The V and J ends lost 6 bases and 7 bases respectively, with 16 bases between them. Germline values: CDR1 SQVTM, CDR2 ANQGSEA. The CDR3 extends over 13 amino acids. The CDR3 sequence: CSVQLTTGQPQHF. CDR3 nucleotides: TGCAGCGTCCAACTGACTACAGGGCAGCCCCAGCATTTT.

This clonotype was seen ten or more times. The rearrangement links TRBV12-5 to TRBJ2-2; no clear D. From germline, CDR1 is LGHNT and CDR2 FRNRAP. CDR3 length: 14 residues. The germline V and J ends were trimmed by 1 base and 3 bases, with 6 bases remaining between them. Here the CDR3 reads CASGLESDTGELFF. The CDR3 DNA is TGTGCTAGTGGTTTGGAAAGTGACACCGGGGAGCTGTTTTTT.

The rearrangement joins TRBV27 to TRBJ1-5; D not resolved. V was pared by 3 bases and J by 3 bases, with 9 bases between. The CDR3 has 14 amino acids. Germline V gene data show CDR1 as MNHEY and CDR2 as SMNVEV (reference sequence). The CDR3 here is CASSFRGYNQPQHF. The CDR3, as DNA: TGTGCCAGCAGTTTTAGAGGTTACAATCAGCCCCAGCATTTT.

This clonotype has a count of ten or more. The rearrangement joins TRBV5-1 to TRBJ1-5, with 9 bases matching TRBD1. The CDR3 sequence is 15 residues long. Germline V gene data show CDR1 as SGHRS and CDR2 as YFSETQ. V gave up 0 bases and J gave up 3 bases; unmatched junction bases: 1. This chain's CDR3 is CASSLGTGANQPQHF. For the CDR3, the DNA is TGCGCCAGCAGCTTGGGGACAGGGGCCAATCAGCCCCAGCATTTT.

V usage is TRBV7-9 and J usage is TRBJ2-7; 10 bases agree with TRBD2. V lost 5 bases and J lost 0; bases outside the gene matches: 10. Germline CDR1 reads SEHNR; CDR2 reads FQNEAQ (reference sequence). The CDR3 is made up of 17 amino acids. The CDR3 DNA sequence: TGTGCCAGCAGCCCGAGGACTAGCGGAAGGAGCTCCTACGAGCAGTACTTC. Translated, it gives CASSPRTSGRSSYEQYF.

CDR3 sequence reads: CASSPGTVYEQYF. CDR3 DNA sequence: TGTGCCAGCTCACCTGGGACCGTCTACGAGCAGTACTTC. This chain links TRBV18 with TRBJ2-7; D could derive from TRBD1 or TRBD2 (5 bases each). Germline loops: CDR1 KGHSH, CDR2 LQKENI. V gave up 3 bases and J gave up 3 bases, with 9 bases separating them. CDR3 length equals 13 residues. Complete variable domain (other parts from reference TRBV18 and TRBJ2-7): NAGVMQNPRHLVRRRGQEARLRCSPMKGHSHVYWYRQLPEEGLKFMVYLQKENIIDESGMPKERFSAEFPKEGPSILRIQQVVRGDSAAYFCASSPGTVYEQYFGPGTRLTVT.

The CDR3 reads CASRTSGAIDTQYF. The DNA for the CDR3 is TGCGCCAGCCGGACTAGCGGGGCGATAGATACGCAGTATTTT. The chain combines TRBV5-1 with TRBJ2-3; 12 bases match TRBD2. The CDR3 has 14 amino acids. Germline CDR1 is SGHRS and CDR2 is YFSETQ. Trimming removed 7 bases from V and 5 bases from J; junction bases left unmatched: 5.

This clonotype was counted many times. The chain recombines TRBV7-2 with TRBJ2-1, with TRBD2 identical over 12 bases. Germline V CDR1 and CDR2: SGHTA, FQGNSA. The CDR3 loop spans 16 amino acids. J lost 6 bases, V lost 1 base, and 4 bases had no gene match. The CDR3 loop is CASSLVLAGGSNEQFF. The CDR3 nucleotides read TGTGCCAGCAGCTTAGTTCTAGCGGGGGGGTCCAATGAGCAGTTCTTC.

Ten or more counts support this clonotype. This chain links TRBV29-1 with TRBJ2-2; D ambiguous. CDR1 and CDR2 from the germline V gene are SQVTM and ANQGSEA. This CDR3 has 14 residues. V lost 3 bases and J lost 3, with 11 bases in between. For the CDR3, the DNA is TGCAGCGTTGAGCGGCTACGCCACACCGGGGAGCTGTTTTTT. Translation gives CSVERLRHTGELFF.